The 8 T cell receptor beta chains given below trace back to one sample, sequenced in a study of T-cell reconstitution after alpha-beta-depleted transplantation in children. Preparation of the TCRbeta library was carried out with unique molecular identifiers. MiXCR, applied by TCRdb to the PCR reads, yields one record per CDR3 protein. The sample has 400,000 to 450,000 distinct CDR3 sequences, 43% seen once. This specimen consisted of PBMCs, obtained before TCRalphabeta/CD19-depleted stem cell transplant. These receptors were taken from a girl aged 2 to 10 with aplastic anemia, due to receive a stem cell transplant.

This chain connects TRBV4-3 to TRBJ2-2; TRBD2 matches 8 bases. The J segment lost 7 bases and the V segment lost 3 bases, leaving 13 bases of the junction unmatched. The CDR3 sequence is 17 residues long. In germline, CDR1 is LGHNA, CDR2 YSLEER. CDR3 DNA sequence: TGCGCCAGCAGCCACAAAAGCGGGAGAAAGGGCAGCGGGGAGCTGTTTTTT. Protein: CASSHKSGRKGSGELFF.

This clonotype was seen many times. The V and J genes are TRBV29-1 and TRBJ1-4, with D unresolved. There are 12 residues in the CDR3. Trimming pared 6 bases from V and 8 bases from J, leaving 13 bases between. CDR1 SQVTM and CDR2 ANQGSEA come from the germline V gene. CDR3 bases: TGCAGCGTGGGATCGGGCAGAGAAAAACTGTTTTTT. Translated: CSVGSGREKLFF.

The chain links TRBV11-2 to TRBJ2-7; 7 bases fit TRBD1. Germline V lookup: CDR1 SGHAT, CDR2 FQNNGV. This CDR3 is 18 amino acids long. The V and J ends lost 5 bases and 0 bases, in that order; junction bases with no gene match: 16. The CDR3 sequence: CASSPILRNRGSSYEQYF. The CDR3 DNA follows: TGTGCCAGCAGCCCGATCTTAAGGAACAGGGGAAGCTCCTACGAGCAGTACTTC.

The CDR3 here is CSASGLAEVNEQFF. The CDR3 DNA reads TGCAGTGCTTCTGGACTAGCGGAAGTCAATGAGCAGTTCTTC. This rearrangement joins TRBV20-1 to TRBJ2-1; 10 bases line up with TRBD2. Per the germline V gene, CDR1 is DFQATT and CDR2 is SNEGSKA (reference sequence). V gave up 5 bases and J gave up 6 bases; unmatched junction bases: 7. The CDR3 is 14 residues long.

This clonotype was observed at least ten times. The chain links TRBV5-6 to TRBJ1-1; D is uncertain. Trimming shortened V by 4 bases and J by 1 base, and 14 bases separated the two germline ends. Germline CDR1 reads SGHDT; CDR2 reads YYEEEE. This CDR3 region has 15 residues. The CDR3 spells CASSAGLQSNTEAFF. CDR3 sequence (DNA): TGTGCCAGCAGCGCCGGCCTTCAATCGAACACTGAAGCTTTCTTT.

V and J are TRBV27 and TRBJ2-7; D is tentatively TRBD1 or TRBD2 (6 bases each). V was trimmed by 4 bases and J by 3 bases, leaving 10 bases between them. There are 13 residues in the CDR3. Germline V CDR1 and CDR2: MNHEY, SMNVEV (reference sequence). The CDR3: CASSWGRDYEQYF. The CDR3 DNA reads as TGTGCCAGCAGTTGGGGGCGGGACTACGAGCAGTACTTC.

The V gene is TRBV12-3 or TRBV12-4, the J gene TRBJ2-7; D is perhaps TRBD1 (6 bases). V was trimmed by 3 bases and J by 5 bases, leaving 17 bases between them. The CDR3 is 15 residues long. The CDR3 DNA sequence: TGTGCCAGCAGTTTTGAGTCCACAGGGCGACACGAGCAGTACTTC. It translates to CASSFESTGRHEQYF.

This clonotype was seen at least ten times. V is TRBV28 and J is TRBJ2-1; 11 bases align to TRBD2. The V segment lost 6 bases and the J segment 3 bases; nucleotides outside the gene matches: 4. This CDR3 is 15 amino acids long. Germline-derived CDR1 and CDR2 are MDHEN and SYDVKM. CDR3 loop: CASRTGLAVYNEQFF. DNA of the CDR3: TGTGCCAGCAGAACGGGACTAGCGGTCTACAATGAGCAGTTCTTC.